This T cell receptor beta chain was captured by sequencing in a study of blood T cells in healthy people across ages. Study at large: Template switching recovered approximately one barcoded beta molecule for every two T cells.

Primers used in a second PCR of roughly 6 to 11 cycles were a sample-barcoded 5' primer and a J-beta primer mix. TCRdb analysed the 5' RACE reads with MiXCR anew, one entry per CDR3 protein. This sample carries some 880,000 distinct CDR3 sequences, around 36% of them seen once, and the ten largest clones take roughly 13%. Study outcomes and limitations: Observed TCR beta diversity showed a strong correlation with the percentage of naive T cells as measured by flow cytometry.

V was clipped by 3 bases and J by 3 bases, with 15 bases between them. The CDR3 sequence is 16 residues long. CDR1 and CDR2 from the germline V gene are MGHRA and YSYEKL. This clonotype was counted a few times. Its antigen remains unidentified. The chain is built from TRBV4-1 and TRBJ2-1; maybe TRBD1 (8 bases). This receptor was identified in a man younger than 35 in good health. Sequencing used blood. CDR3 sequence: CASSQQTGDYYNEQFF. The CDR3 DNA follows: TGCGCCAGCAGCCAGCAGACAGGGGACTACTACAATGAGCAGTTCTTC.